This entry features one T cell receptor beta chain sequence. In germline, CDR1 is KGHDR, CDR2 SFDVKD. CDR3 length: 17 amino acids. V gave up 0 bases and J gave up 6 bases; unmatched junction bases: 2. In the authors' workflow: Estimation of nucleated cell counts relied on the amplification of reference gene primers. Method: immunoSEQ multiplex PCR; TCRdb's copy keeps in-frame clones and lacks some. That table supplies the V and J calls and clone size; D and trimming were determined from the DNA. This sample has about 160,000 clones; 86% occur once, and the top ten carry around 6.6%. This sample was included in a study of blood T cell repertoires in COVID-19. Study information: Some COVID-19 samples were acute and others convalescent; all came from the United States, Italy and Spain. The analysed material was cDNA or gDNA that came from T cells, B-cell-depleted T cells, or PBMCs.

The rearrangement joins TRBV24-1 to TRBJ2-1, with 15 positions matching TRBD2. This receptor was obtained from a man aged 50-60 years with active or convalescent COVID-19. Sequencing input: peripheral blood. The CDR3 region has the DNA TGTGCCACCAGTGATTTGGGACTAGCGGGGGGGACCAATGAGCAGTTCTTC. This translates into CATSDLGLAGGTNEQFF.